Included here is one T cell receptor beta chain sequence, with context. Its antigen is still unknown. The record originates from a study of blood T cells in healthy people across ages. Trimming cost V 4 bases and J 7 bases, with 16 bases left between them. Germline CDR1 and CDR2: MGHRA and YSYEKL. CDR3 length: 14 residues. Study observations and caveats: Diversity was estimated from one million T cells, and these estimates were considered underestimates.

Then a second PCR, running roughly 7 to 11 cycles, was carried out with a sample-barcoded 5' primer and a J-beta primer mix. TCRdb analysed the 5' RACE reads with MiXCR anew, one entry per CDR3 protein. Counted here are roughly 560,000 distinct CDR3 sequences, about 24% occurring once; the ten biggest clones make up 8.5% to 9.5%. The same data also contributed to another study, on T cells of mothers and their children.

The receptor was derived from a boy aged 5-17 years in good health. The specimen was blood. The rearrangement joins TRBV4-1 to TRBJ1-1; D unclear. In nucleotides, the CDR3 is TGCGCCAGCAGCCTAAGTGGGGTGATTGGTGAAGCTTTCTTT. Amino acids: CASSLSGVIGEAFF.